A selection of T cell receptor beta chains follows, all from one sample in a study of blood T cell repertoires in COVID-19. Measured with immunoSEQ multiplex PCR; TCRdb has only the in-frame clones, and not every one. The data show around 140,000 clones, approximately 81% seen once. The sample taken for sequencing was peripheral blood. All receptors come from a man aged 55 to 70 with acute or convalescent COVID-19. Each CDR3 is given with its conserved first and last residue. The D gene is left open where the match is weak. Clone size is stated in some rows and not others, as once, few, many or a class when expanded.

j_gene	v_gene	d_gene	abundance	CDR3nt	CDR3aa
TRBJ1-2	TRBV28	TRBD1	-	TGTGCCAGCAGTTTAGGCGGGACAGGGGCTTACTATGGCTACACCTTC	CASSLGGTGAYYGYTF
TRBJ2-3	TRBV19	TRBD2	-	TGTGCCAGCAGACTAGCGCCGAGCACAGATACGCAGTATTTT	CASRLAPSTDTQYF
TRBJ2-1	TRBV6-5	TRBD1	-	TGTGCCAGCAGCTCCTCAGGGGGCTCCTACAATGAGCAGTTCTTC	CASSSSGGSYNEQFF
TRBJ1-1	TRBV12-3/TRBV12-4	-	-	TGTGCCAGCAGTGTCCCGGGGGTTGGGAGAGCTTTCTTT	CASSVPGVGRAFF
TRBJ2-1	TRBV12-3/TRBV12-4	TRBD2	-	TGTGCCAGCCGGCGGGAGGACTACAATGAGCAGTTCTTC	CASRREDYNEQFF
TRBJ1-2	TRBV5-4	-	-	TGTGCCAGCAGTCTGACAGACAACTATGGCTACACCTTC	CASSLTDNYGYTF
TRBJ1-5	TRBV28	TRBD1	-	TGTGCCAGCAGTTTGGTGACAGGGGGCTATCAGCCCCAGCATTTT	CASSLVTGGYQPQHF
TRBJ2-7	TRBV5-6	TRBD2	-	TGTGCCAGCACCCCTCGGGGGGGTGCCTACGAGCAGTACTTC	CASTPRGGAYEQYF
TRBJ2-2	TRBV28	TRBD1	-	TGTGCCAGCAAAGACACGGGACAGGGGGCCCGGGAGCTGTTTTTT	CASKDTGQGARELFF
TRBJ2-5	TRBV10-3	TRBD1	-	TGTGCCATCAGAAGGGACAGGGCCTCAGAGACCCAGTACTTC	CAIRRDRASETQYF
TRBJ1-6	TRBV30	TRBD1	-	TGTGCCTGGAGTGCTCCGGGACAGAGTAATTCACCCCTCCACTTT	CAWSAPGQSNSPLHF
TRBJ2-7	TRBV21-1	-	-	TGTGCCAGCACGACTACTTCCAGCTCCTACGAGCAGTACTTC	CASTTTSSSYEQYF
TRBJ1-2	TRBV5-1	-	-	TGCGCCAGCAGCCCGCAGGGGAACTATGGCTACACCTTC	CASSPQGNYGYTF
TRBJ2-2	TRBV11-2	-	-	TGTGCCAGCAGCACTCGTACGAACACCGGGGAGCTGTTTTTT	CASSTRTNTGELFF
TRBJ1-6	TRBV28	-	-	TGTGCCAGCAGTTATAAATTTGGCACGGGGATTTCACCCCTCCACTTT	CASSYKFGTGISPLHF
TRBJ2-7	TRBV27	-	once	TGTGCCAGCCAAAATGGGGCCTCCTACGAGCAGTACTTC	CASQNGASYEQYF
TRBJ1-6	TRBV19	TRBD1	-	TGTGCCGTGAGGGACAGGGACTATAATTCACCCCTCCACTTT	CAVRDRDYNSPLHF
TRBJ1-6	TRBV5-4	-	-	TGTGCCAGCAGCAATTCGGCGGGAGGTTCACCCCTCCACTTT	CASSNSAGGSPLHF
TRBJ2-5	TRBV9	TRBD2	once	TGTGCCAGCAGCGTAGGAGGGGCGGGAGTGGAAGAGACCCAGTACTTC	CASSVGGAGVEETQYF
TRBJ1-4	TRBV5-1	TRBD1	-	TGCGCCAGCAGCCCCACAGGGGCTGGTGAAAAACTGTTTTTT	CASSPTGAGEKLFF
TRBJ1-3	TRBV6-6	-	-	TGTGCCATCATGGGGGGTGGCGGAAACACCATATATTTT	CAIMGGGGNTIYF
TRBJ1-1	TRBV10-3	-	-	TGTGCCATCAATGGAGGAGGGGACGGCACTGAAGCTTTCTTT	CAINGGGDGTEAFF
TRBJ1-1	TRBV28	TRBD1	-	TGTGCCAGCAGTTCGACAGGGGGCGCTTGGCAAGCTTTCTTT	CASSSTGGAWQAFF
TRBJ2-7	TRBV4-1	TRBD2	-	TGCGCCAGCAGCCAAGATAGCGGGGGGTTCTCCTACGAGCAGTACTTC	CASSQDSGGFSYEQYF
TRBJ1-1	TRBV18	-	few	TGTGCCAGCTCACCGGTCAGGGACACTGAAGCTTTCTTT	CASSPVRDTEAFF
TRBJ1-2	TRBV12-3/TRBV12-4	TRBD1	few	TGTGCCAGCAGTTCGGACAGGGTCTATGGCTACACCTTC	CASSSDRVYGYTF
TRBJ2-3	TRBV7-9	TRBD1	-	TGTGCCAGCAGCCCAGCGGACAGGGGCGGTGGAGATACGCAGTATTTT	CASSPADRGGGDTQYF
TRBJ2-1	TRBV9	-	-	TGTGCCAGCAGCGCGGGACAACTCTCCTACAATGAGCAGTTCTTC	CASSAGQLSYNEQFF
TRBJ2-7	TRBV11-2	-	-	TGTGCCAGCAGCTTGGGTTGGCTAGCGTCCGACTACGAGCAGTACTTC	CASSLGWLASDYEQYF
TRBJ2-3	TRBV10-1	-	-	TGCGCCAGCAGTGAGGTGGGGGGAGATACGCAGTATTTT	CASSEVGGDTQYF
TRBJ2-7	TRBV19	TRBD1	-	TGTGCCAGTAGTAACAGGGGGTCGTACGAGCAGTACTTC	CASSNRGSYEQYF
TRBJ1-1	TRBV6-6	TRBD1	-	TGTGCCAGCAGAAGACAGGGGAACACTGAAGCTTTCTTT	CASRRQGNTEAFF
TRBJ1-6	TRBV3-1/TRBV3-2	-	-	TGTGCCAGCAGCTTCTCGACAGGCTCACCCCTCCACTTT	CASSFSTGSPLHF
TRBJ2-5	TRBV7-9	-	-	TGTGCCAGCACCCAAGGGGTAGCTTCCCAGTACTTC	CASTQGVASQYF
TRBJ2-7	TRBV7-2	-	few	TGTGCCAGCAGCTTAGTGGGCCGTAGGGGCGAGCAGTACTTC	CASSLVGRRGEQYF
TRBJ2-5	TRBV29-1	-	-	TGCAGCGTTGATCTGTCAGCGGCAACCCAGTACTTC	CSVDLSAATQYF
TRBJ1-2	TRBV7-9	-	few	TGTGCCAGCAGCTCCCCGGACAGCTATGGCTACACCTTC	CASSSPDSYGYTF
TRBJ1-1	TRBV7-3	-	-	TGTGCCAGCAGCCGCACGGGACTGCATGAAGCTTTCTTT	CASSRTGLHEAFF
TRBJ1-5	TRBV6-5	TRBD1	-	TGTGCCAGCAGTCAGGACAGGGAGTCTCAGCCCCAGCATTTT	CASSQDRESQPQHF
TRBJ2-1	TRBV6-4	TRBD2	-	TGTGCCAGCAGTATAGCGGGAGGGCTCGACAATGAGCAGTTCTTC	CASSIAGGLDNEQFF
TRBJ2-5	TRBV5-1	-	-	TGCGCCAGCAGCTTGGAGCGGAGAAGCCAAGAGACCCAGTACTTC	CASSLERRSQETQYF
TRBJ2-3	TRBV19	TRBD1	medium-sized	TGTGCCAGTAGTAGGACAGGGTCAGGAACAGATACGCAGTATTTT	CASSRTGSGTDTQYF
TRBJ2-2	TRBV27	-	-	TGTGCCAGCAGTCAGCAGGGTGCCGGGGAGCTGTTTTTT	CASSQQGAGELFF
TRBJ2-3	TRBV28	-	-	TGTGCCAGCAGTTTATGCACAGCGCAGGGCTGTACGCAGTATTTT	CASSLCTAQGCTQYF
TRBJ2-3	TRBV5-8	TRBD1	once	TGTGCCAGCAGCTGGAGGACAGGGCTTACAGATACGCAGTATTTT	CASSWRTGLTDTQYF
TRBJ1-2	TRBV7-9	TRBD1	-	TGTGCCAGCAGCTTATCAGGGGGCATTAACTATGGCTACACCTTC	CASSLSGGINYGYTF
TRBJ2-7	TRBV27	TRBD2	-	TGTGCCAGCGGACCGCTAGCGGAAAGCTCCTACGAGCAGTACTTC	CASGPLAESSYEQYF
TRBJ1-2	TRBV4-2	-	once	TGTGCCAGCAGCCAAGGTACCGGGACATCCGATGGCTACACCTTC	CASSQGTGTSDGYTF
TRBJ1-2	TRBV30	-	-	TGTGCCTGGAGTGTATGGGGGGATGGCTACACCTTC	CAWSVWGDGYTF
TRBJ2-7	TRBV15	-	-	TGTGCCACCAGCAGAGATAGTAAAAATATCGGGGGATCCTACGAGCAGTACTTC	CATSRDSKNIGGSYEQYF
TRBJ1-3	TRBV5-1	-	few	TGCGCCAGCAGCTGGGAGCCGACGAAATCTGGAAACACCATATATTTT	CASSWEPTKSGNTIYF
TRBJ2-7	TRBV9	TRBD1	-	TGTGCCAGCAGCTTTGGACAGGGGGGTTCCTACGAGCAGTACTTC	CASSFGQGGSYEQYF
TRBJ1-2	TRBV14	-	few	TGTGCCAGCAGCCAAGACCAGGGGAAAGGACGAGGCTACACCTTC	CASSQDQGKGRGYTF